This TCR beta chain was identified in a study of blood T cell repertoires in COVID-19. Per the germline V gene, CDR1 is LNHDA and CDR2 is SQIVND (reference sequence). This CDR3 contains 15 residues. After removal of 4 bases from V and 7 bases from J, the junction contained 10 bases not matched to a gene. Only in-frame clones appear in the TCRdb table, and some are missing; sequencing was by immunoSEQ multiplex PCR. The table records around 250,000 clones, around 89% of them present only once. This clonotype originated in a young woman who had recovered from COVID-19. This chain connects TRBV19 to TRBJ1-2, with TRBD1 identical over 9 bases. Sequencing was performed on PBMCs or T cells enriched from blood (not recorded which). CDR3 in DNA: TGTGCCAGTAGTACAGAGGGACAGGGTCGGCTTGGCTACACCTTC. This gives the protein CASSTEGQGRLGYTF.